This T cell receptor beta chain came from a study of blood T cells in healthy people across ages. Overall study findings and caveats: Donor CMV status, an unknown factor, possibly confounded changes in expanded clonotypes.

CDR1 is SGDLS and CDR2 is YYNGEE in the germline V gene. The J segment lost 3 bases and the V segment lost 0 bases, leaving 3 bases of the junction unmatched. CDR3 length: 15 residues. To note about this clonotype: The antigen is not known.

PCR was performed a second time for about 6 to 12 cycles using a sample-barcoded 5' primer and a J-beta primer mix. Template switching added a 12-random-nucleotide identifier to every cDNA molecule. TCRdb re-called the 5' RACE reads through MiXCR, storing one row per CDR3 protein. The table lists roughly 800,000 distinct CDR3 sequences, around 25% of them singletons. These data were likewise used in another study, on T cells of mothers and their children.

The sequencing sample was made of blood. The clonotype originates from a boy between 10 and 17 years old in good health. V is TRBV9 and J is TRBJ2-1; 7 positions agree with TRBD2. For the CDR3, the DNA is TGTGCCAGCAGCGTAGACGGCGGGGGCTACAATGAGCAGTTCTTC. Translated: CASSVDGGGYNEQFF.